This T cell receptor beta chain was found in a study of T cells in Graves' hyperthyroidism and ophthalmopathy. TCR beta CDR3 regions were amplified from RNA. During a first-round RT-PCR of the TCR CDR3, the HTBI primer set was used. A single record per CDR3 protein comes from TCRdb applying MiXCR to the multiplex PCR reads. The sample shows fewer than 700,000 distinct CDR3 sequences, roughly 17% of them seen only once. PBMCs were obtained from 7.5 to 10 ml fresh peripheral blood. CDR1 and CDR2 from the germline V gene are SGHAT and FQNNGV. V gave up 1 base and J gave up 4 bases; unmatched junction bases: 6. This CDR3 has 17 amino acids.

The chain is built from TRBV11-2 and TRBJ2-1; TRBD2 matches 11 bases. Specimen: blood. This clonotype was sampled from a woman between 25 and 40 years old with Graves' hyperthyroidism. The CDR3 DNA sequence: TGTGCCAGCAGCTTAGTGGGTGGACTAGCGGGTTACAATGAGCAGTTCTTC. Translation: CASSLVGGLAGYNEQFF.